The entry that follows covers one T cell receptor beta chain sequence. This entry is derived from a study of blood T cell repertoires in COVID-19. Study background: PBMCs, B-cell-depleted T cells, or T cells were the source of the cDNA or gDNA that made up the material.

The data were produced by immunoSEQ multiplex PCR, yet TCRdb's version contains in-frame clones alone and is incomplete. This sample has about 210,000 clones; 70% to 90% occur once, and the top ten carry approximately 8.1%. Sequencing used PBMCs or T cells enriched from blood (not recorded which). The receptor was isolated from a woman aged 18 to 35 who had recovered from COVID-19.

The CDR3 nucleotides read TGTGCTAGTGGTTTGGCCGGGACAGGCACAGATACGCAGTATTTT. The encoded protein is CASGLAGTGTDTQYF. The chain couples TRBV12-5 to TRBJ2-3, with 7 bases fitting TRBD1. Germline values: CDR1 LGHNT, CDR2 FRNRAP. V shed 1 base, J shed 1 base, and the junction held 2 bases outside the gene matches. The CDR3 is 15 residues long.